Listed here is a single T cell receptor beta chain. The J segment lost 4 bases and the V segment lost 2 bases, leaving 2 bases of the junction unmatched. The CDR3 length is 14 residues. Germline V gives CDR1 MDHEN, CDR2 SYDVKM. The record originates from a study of blood T cell repertoires in COVID-19. The overall study: From T cells, B-cell-depleted T cells, or PBMCs came the material, which was cDNA or gDNA.

Clones were sequenced by immunoSEQ multiplex PCR, and TCRdb holds only the in-frame ones, with some missing. The sample consists of a few hundred thousand clones, around 91% of them appearing once. The study recruited people aged roughly 18 to 100 years across some 23 US areas. The TCR was taken from a man aged 18 to 30 who had recovered from COVID-19. The J gene is TRBJ1-2, the V gene TRBV28, with TRBD1 identical over 9 bases. The sample consisted of PBMCs or T cells enriched from blood (not recorded which). The CDR3 spells CASSLTTGGYGYTF. CDR3 in DNA: TGTGCCAGCAGTTTAACGACAGGGGGCTATGGCTACACCTTC.